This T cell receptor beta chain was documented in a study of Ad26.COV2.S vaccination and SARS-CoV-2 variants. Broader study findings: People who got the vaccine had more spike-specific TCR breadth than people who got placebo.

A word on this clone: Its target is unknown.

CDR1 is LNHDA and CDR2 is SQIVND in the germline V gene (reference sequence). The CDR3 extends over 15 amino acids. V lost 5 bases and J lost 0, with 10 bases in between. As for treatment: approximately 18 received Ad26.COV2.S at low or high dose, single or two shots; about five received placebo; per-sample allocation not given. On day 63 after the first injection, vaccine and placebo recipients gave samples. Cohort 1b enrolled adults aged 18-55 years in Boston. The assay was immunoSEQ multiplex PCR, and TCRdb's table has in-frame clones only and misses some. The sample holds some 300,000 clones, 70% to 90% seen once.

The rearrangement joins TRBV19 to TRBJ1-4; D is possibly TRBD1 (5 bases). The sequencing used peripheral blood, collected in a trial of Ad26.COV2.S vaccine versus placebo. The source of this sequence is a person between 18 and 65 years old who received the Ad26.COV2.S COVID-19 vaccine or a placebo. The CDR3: CASSSGGSTNEKLFF. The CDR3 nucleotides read TGTGCCAGTAGTTCCGGGGGTTCAACTAATGAAAAACTGTTTTTT.